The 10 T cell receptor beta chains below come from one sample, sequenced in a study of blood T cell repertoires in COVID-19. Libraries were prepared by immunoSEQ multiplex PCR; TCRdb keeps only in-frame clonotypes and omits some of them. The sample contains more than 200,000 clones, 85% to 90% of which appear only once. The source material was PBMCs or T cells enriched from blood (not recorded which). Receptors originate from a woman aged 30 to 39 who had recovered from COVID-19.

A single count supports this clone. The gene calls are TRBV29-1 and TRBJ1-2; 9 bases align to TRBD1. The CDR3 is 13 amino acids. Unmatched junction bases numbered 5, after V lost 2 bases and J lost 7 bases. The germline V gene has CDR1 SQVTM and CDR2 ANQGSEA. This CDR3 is CSVEPTGGSGYTF. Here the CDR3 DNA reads TGCAGCGTTGAACCTACAGGGGGCAGTGGCTACACCTTC.

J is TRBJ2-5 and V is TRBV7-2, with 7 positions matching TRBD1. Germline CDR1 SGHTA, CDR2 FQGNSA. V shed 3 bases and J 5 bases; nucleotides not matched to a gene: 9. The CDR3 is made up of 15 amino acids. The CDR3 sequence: CASSFSGTALETQYF. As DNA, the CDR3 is TGTGCCAGCAGCTTCTCCGGGACAGCGCTGGAGACCCAGTACTTC.

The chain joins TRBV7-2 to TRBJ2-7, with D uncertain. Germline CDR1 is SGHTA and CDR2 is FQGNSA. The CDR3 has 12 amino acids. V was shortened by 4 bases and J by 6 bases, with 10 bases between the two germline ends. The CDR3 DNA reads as TGTGCCAGCAGCTCAGAGGTAGGCGAGCAGTACTTC. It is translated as CASSSEVGEQYF.

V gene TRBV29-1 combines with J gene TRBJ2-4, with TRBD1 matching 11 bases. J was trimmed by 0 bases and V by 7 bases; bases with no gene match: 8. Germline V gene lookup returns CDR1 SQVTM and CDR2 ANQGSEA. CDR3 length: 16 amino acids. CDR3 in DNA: TGCAGCGCGGGGACAGGGGGGCGTCTAGCCAAAAACATTCAGTACTTC. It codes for CSAGTGGRLAKNIQYF.

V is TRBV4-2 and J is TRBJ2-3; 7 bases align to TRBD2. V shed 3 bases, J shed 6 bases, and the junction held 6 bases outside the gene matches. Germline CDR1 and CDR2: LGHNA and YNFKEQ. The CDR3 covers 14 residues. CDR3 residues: CASSQGGTADTQYF. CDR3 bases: TGTGCCAGCAGCCAGGGGGGGACCGCGGATACGCAGTATTTT.

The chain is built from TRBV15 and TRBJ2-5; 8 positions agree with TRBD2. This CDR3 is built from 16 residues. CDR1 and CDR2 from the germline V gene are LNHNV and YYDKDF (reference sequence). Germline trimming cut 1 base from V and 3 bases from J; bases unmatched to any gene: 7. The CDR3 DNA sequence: TGTGCCACCAGCAGAGGAGCGGGAGCATCGAAAGAGACCCAGTACTTC. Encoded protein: CATSRGAGASKETQYF.

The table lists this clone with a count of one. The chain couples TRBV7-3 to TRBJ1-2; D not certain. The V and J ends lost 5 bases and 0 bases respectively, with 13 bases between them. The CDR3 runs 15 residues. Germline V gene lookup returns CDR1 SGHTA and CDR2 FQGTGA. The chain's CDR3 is CASSPTGFANYGYTF. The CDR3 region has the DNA TGTGCCAGCAGCCCGACGGGGTTTGCTAACTATGGCTACACCTTC. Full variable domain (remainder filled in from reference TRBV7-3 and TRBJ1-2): GAGVSQTPSNKVTEKGKYVELRCDPISGHTALYWYRQSLGQGPEFLIYFQGTGAADDSGLPNDRFFAVRPEGSVSTLKIQRTERGDSAVYLCASSPTGFANYGYTFGSGTRLTVV.

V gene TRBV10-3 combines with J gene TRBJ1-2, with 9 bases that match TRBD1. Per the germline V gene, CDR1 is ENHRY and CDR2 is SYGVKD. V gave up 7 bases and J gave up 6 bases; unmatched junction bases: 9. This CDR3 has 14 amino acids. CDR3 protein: CAITSQGQGNGYTF. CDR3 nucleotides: TGTGCCATCACTTCCCAGGGACAGGGAAATGGCTACACCTTC.

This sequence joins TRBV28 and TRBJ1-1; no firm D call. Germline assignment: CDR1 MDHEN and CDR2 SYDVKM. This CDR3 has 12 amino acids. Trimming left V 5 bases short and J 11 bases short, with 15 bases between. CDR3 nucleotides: TGTGCCAGCAGTACCACTAGGGTGACCGCTTTCTTT. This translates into CASSTTRVTAFF.

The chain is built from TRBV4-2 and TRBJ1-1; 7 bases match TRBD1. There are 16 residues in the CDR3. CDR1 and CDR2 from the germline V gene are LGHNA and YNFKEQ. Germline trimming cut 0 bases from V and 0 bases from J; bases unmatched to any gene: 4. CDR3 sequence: CASSQDIGTVNTEAFF. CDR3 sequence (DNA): TGTGCCAGCAGCCAAGATATTGGGACAGTGAACACTGAAGCTTTCTTT.